These T cell receptor beta chains were read from a single sample in a study of CD8+CD57+ T cells in acquired aplastic anemia. MiXCR, run by TCRdb on the reads, gives a single entry per CDR3 protein. Of 80,000 or so distinct CDR3 sequences listed, about three quarters are singletons. The sequenced sample was sorted CD4+, CD8+, or CD8+CD57+ T cells (not recorded which) from PBMCs. The receptors were sampled from a human donor with aplastic anemia. The CDR3 runs from the conserved cysteine through the conserved F or W. Each record gives: J gene, V gene, clone size, D gene, CDR3 DNA, CDR3 protein. A D gene is named only where the DNA matches it firmly. Clone size is given for some rows only: seen once, a few or many times, or a class if the clone is expanded.

J: TRBJ1-1; V: TRBV7-2; size: few; D: -; DNA: TGTGCCAGCAGCTTGGAAGTGAACACTGAAGCTTTCTTT; CDR3: CASSLEVNTEAFF
J: TRBJ1-1; V: TRBV29-1; size: -; D: -; DNA: TGCAGCGTGGGGGGGGGTATGAACACTGAAGTTTTCTTT; CDR3: CSVGGGMNTEVFF
J: TRBJ2-7; V: TRBV7-2; size: few; D: -; DNA: TGTGCCAGCAGCTTGTCCCACGAGCAGTACTTC; CDR3: CASSLSHEQYF
J: TRBJ1-4; V: TRBV19; size: -; D: -; DNA: TGTGCCAGTAGTGTCAGTGAAAAACTGTTTTTT; CDR3: CASSVSEKLFF
J: TRBJ2-7; V: TRBV24-1; size: -; D: TRBD1; DNA: TGTGCCACCAGTGGGGGGACAGCAGATCGCTCCTACGAGCAGTACTTC; CDR3: CATSGGTADRSYEQYF
J: TRBJ2-7; V: TRBV10-3; size: -; D: -; DNA: TGTGCCATCAGTGAGCCGTCCTACGAGCAGTACTTC; CDR3: CAISEPSYEQYF
J: TRBJ2-3; V: TRBV24-1; size: -; D: -; DNA: TGTGCCACCAGTGAAGCTACCCGAGCAGATACGCAGTATTTT; CDR3: CATSEATRADTQYF
J: TRBJ2-7; V: TRBV30; size: many; D: -; DNA: TGTGCCTTCTGGGGGTCCGGGTTCGAGCAGTACTTC; CDR3: CAFWGSGFEQYF
J: TRBJ1-2; V: TRBV5-1; size: -; D: TRBD1; DNA: TGCGCCAGCAGCTCGCCGACAGGGATCGATGGCTACACCTTC; CDR3: CASSSPTGIDGYTF
J: TRBJ1-3; V: TRBV6-1; size: -; D: TRBD1; DNA: TGTGCCAGCAGAAACACAGGGGTGGGCACCATATATTTT; CDR3: CASRNTGVGTIYF
J: TRBJ1-5; V: TRBV20-1; size: -; D: -; DNA: TGCAGTGCTAGAGATTTGATGGGGGAGAGGGTGCCCCAGCATTTT; CDR3: CSARDLMGERVPQHF
J: TRBJ2-5; V: TRBV15; size: few; D: -; DNA: TGTGCCACCAGCAGAGATGGTACCGGGAGTTCTCAAGAGACCCAGTACTTC; CDR3: CATSRDGTGSSQETQYF
J: TRBJ2-1; V: TRBV2; size: -; D: -; DNA: TGTGCCAGCAGTGAAGCGGCAGCCCGGTCGGACTTC; CDR3: CASSEAAARSDF
J: TRBJ2-5; V: TRBV10-3; size: -; D: -; DNA: TGTGCCATCAGTGAGTCGCAGGAATCAAGGGAGACCCAGTACTTC; CDR3: CAISESQESRETQYF
J: TRBJ2-2; V: TRBV24-1; size: few; D: -; DNA: TGTGCCACCAGTCAACCTGGGGGCGCCGGGGAGCTGTTTTTT; CDR3: CATSQPGGAGELFF
J: TRBJ1-5; V: TRBV29-1; size: -; D: -; DNA: TGCAGCGTTGAAGGGGACAGCAATCAGCCCCAGCATTTT; CDR3: CSVEGDSNQPQHF
J: TRBJ2-5; V: TRBV20-1; size: -; D: -; DNA: TGCAGTGCTAGAGAAGGAGAGACCCAGTACTTC; CDR3: CSAREGETQYF
J: TRBJ2-7; V: TRBV20-1; size: once; D: TRBD2; DNA: TGCAGTGCTACTAGCGGGGATGAGTACTTC; CDR3: CSATSGDEYF
J: TRBJ1-1; V: TRBV25-1; size: -; D: -; DNA: TGTGCCAGCTGGGCAGGGGCCGCTTTCTTT; CDR3: CASWAGAAFF
J: TRBJ1-2; V: TRBV7-9; size: -; D: TRBD1; DNA: TGTGCCAGCAGCTACCAGGGACAGGCCATGTATGGCTACACCTTC; CDR3: CASSYQGQAMYGYTF
J: TRBJ2-1; V: TRBV20-1; size: -; D: -; DNA: TGCAGTGCTCACCACCGACTAGTAAATGAGCAGTTCTTC; CDR3: CSAHHRLVNEQFF
J: TRBJ2-2; V: TRBV5-1; size: -; D: -; DNA: TGCGCCAGCGGGACACCTAACACCGGGGAGCTGTTTTTT; CDR3: CASGTPNTGELFF
J: TRBJ1-1; V: TRBV7-3; size: once; D: -; DNA: TGTGCCAGCAGCGGGAGCCAGGCGAACACTGAAGCTTTCTTT; CDR3: CASSGSQANTEAFF
J: TRBJ2-7; V: TRBV6-1; size: -; D: -; DNA: TGTGCCAGCAGCCAGACAGGATTGCAGTACTTC; CDR3: CASSQTGLQYF
J: TRBJ1-1; V: TRBV10-2; size: -; D: TRBD1; DNA: TGCGCCAGCAGTGTCAACGGACAGGCGTTCGCTGAAGCTTTCTTT; CDR3: CASSVNGQAFAEAFF
J: TRBJ2-7; V: TRBV5-1; size: -; D: TRBD1; DNA: TGCGCCAGCAGGGCCCGGGACAGGGTCGACGAGCAGTACTTC; CDR3: CASRARDRVDEQYF
J: TRBJ1-2; V: TRBV15; size: -; D: TRBD1; DNA: TGTGCCACCAGCACTGGGACAGGGGGTACCTATGGCTACACCTTC; CDR3: CATSTGTGGTYGYTF
J: TRBJ2-7; V: TRBV7-2; size: -; D: -; DNA: TGTGCCAGCAGCTCCAGGGACCCCTACGAGCAGTACTTC; CDR3: CASSSRDPYEQYF
J: TRBJ1-5; V: TRBV20-1; size: -; D: TRBD1; DNA: TGCAGTGCTAGACAAACTTACAGGGGTGATCAGCCCCAGCATTTT; CDR3: CSARQTYRGDQPQHF
J: TRBJ2-1; V: TRBV24-1; size: many; D: TRBD2; DNA: TGTGCCACCAGTTGGGGGCTAGCGGGAGGGCCCCGCTCCTACAATGAGCAGTTCTTC; CDR3: CATSWGLAGGPRSYNEQFF
J: TRBJ2-3; V: TRBV4-3; size: -; D: -; DNA: TGCGCCAGCAGCCTAACCCTTTCGGATACGCAGTATTTT; CDR3: CASSLTLSDTQYF
J: TRBJ1-2; V: TRBV5-4; size: -; D: -; DNA: TGTGCCAGCAGCTTGATAAACTATGGCTACACCTTC; CDR3: CASSLINYGYTF
J: TRBJ1-1; V: TRBV12-3/TRBV12-4; size: -; D: -; DNA: TGTGCCAGCAGTTTACGGAGGGTAGGCACTGAAGCTTTCTTT; CDR3: CASSLRRVGTEAFF
J: TRBJ2-3; V: TRBV20-1; size: -; D: -; DNA: TGCAGTGCGGGACAACCAAGCACAGATACGCAGTATTTT; CDR3: CSAGQPSTDTQYF
J: TRBJ1-1; V: TRBV29-1; size: -; D: -; DNA: TGCAGCGTTGTAGGTTTACAGACACAGGGTGGAGAAGCTTTCTTT; CDR3: CSVVGLQTQGGEAFF
J: TRBJ1-1; V: TRBV10-3; size: -; D: -; DNA: TGTGCCATCAGTGATGGAGGTTCGAACACTGAAGCTTTCTTT; CDR3: CAISDGGSNTEAFF
J: TRBJ2-7; V: TRBV2; size: -; D: TRBD2; DNA: TGTGCCAGCAGTGGGACTAGCGGCTCCTACGAGCAGTACTTC; CDR3: CASSGTSGSYEQYF
J: TRBJ2-7; V: TRBV29-1; size: -; D: TRBD2; DNA: TGCAGCGTGGCCGGGACTAGCGACTACGAGCAGTACTTC; CDR3: CSVAGTSDYEQYF
J: TRBJ1-6; V: TRBV20-1; size: -; D: TRBD1; DNA: TGCAGTGCTAGAGGACAGGGAGGTTCACCCCTCCACTTT; CDR3: CSARGQGGSPLHF
J: TRBJ2-3; V: TRBV5-1; size: many; D: -; DNA: TGCGCCAGCAGCTTCGGGTTTACGCAGTATTTT; CDR3: CASSFGFTQYF
J: TRBJ2-5; V: TRBV20-1; size: -; D: -; DNA: TGCAGTGCTAGCCGGACGGTGGAAGAGACCCAGTACTTC; CDR3: CSASRTVEETQYF
J: TRBJ2-1; V: TRBV9; size: many; D: -; DNA: TGTGCCAGCAGCGTAGAGGCAGGAAACTCCTACAATGAGCAGTTCTTC; CDR3: CASSVEAGNSYNEQFF
J: TRBJ1-4; V: TRBV15; size: -; D: -; DNA: TGTGCCACCAGCAGAGATTCTACGGGGTTGAAACTGTTTTTT; CDR3: CATSRDSTGLKLFF
J: TRBJ1-6; V: TRBV15; size: -; D: -; DNA: TGTGCCACCAGCAGAGTGGGGGTAGGCTCACCCCTCCACTTT; CDR3: CATSRVGVGSPLHF
J: TRBJ2-3; V: TRBV7-9; size: few; D: -; DNA: TGTGCCAGCAGTTTAGGGGCAGATACGCAGTATTTT; CDR3: CASSLGADTQYF
J: TRBJ2-3; V: TRBV10-3; size: once; D: TRBD1; DNA: TGTGCCATCAGTGATTCACAGGGGGAGATAGATACGCAGTATTTT; CDR3: CAISDSQGEIDTQYF
J: TRBJ2-3; V: TRBV7-9; size: -; D: -; DNA: TGTGCCAGCAGCAAGACGGATACAGATACGCAGTATTTT; CDR3: CASSKTDTDTQYF
J: TRBJ2-2; V: TRBV7-8; size: -; D: TRBD1; DNA: TGTGCCAGCAGCTTAGCTTCCGGGACAGGGCGCACCGGGGAGCTGTTTTTT; CDR3: CASSLASGTGRTGELFF
J: TRBJ2-5; V: TRBV19; size: few; D: TRBD2; DNA: TGTGCCAGTAGTATGGGGGGGGAAGAGACCCAGTACTTC; CDR3: CASSMGGEETQYF
J: TRBJ1-2; V: TRBV24-1; size: -; D: -; DNA: TGTGCCACCAGTGGTACAATGGAAGATGGCTACACCTTC; CDR3: CATSGTMEDGYTF
J: TRBJ2-7; V: TRBV2; size: -; D: TRBD1; DNA: TGTGCCAGCAGTGCAAGACAGGGGGCGTACGAGCAGTACTTC; CDR3: CASSARQGAYEQYF
J: TRBJ1-2; V: TRBV29-1; size: -; D: -; DNA: TGCAGCGTTGCGCAGGAGAACTATGGCTACACCTTC; CDR3: CSVAQENYGYTF
J: TRBJ2-7; V: TRBV27; size: few; D: -; DNA: TGTGCCAGCGCAAGCCTAGAGAGTAACTCCTACGAGCAGTACTTC; CDR3: CASASLESNSYEQYF